This entry describes one T cell receptor beta chain. Beta-chain TCR CDR3 regions were amplified from RNA transcripts. Following a first-round RT-PCR that used HTBI primers, a second-round multiplex PCR was carried out. A single record per CDR3 protein comes from TCRdb applying MiXCR to the multiplex PCR reads. The profile shows around 1,200,000 distinct CDR3 sequences, 36% of them singletons. The data were obtained in a study of Graves' ophthalmopathy and Graves' hyperthyroidism. Per germline, CDR1 SGHRS and CDR2 YFSETQ. The CDR3 extends over 15 amino acids. V lost 1 base, J lost 13 bases, and 18 bases lay in between. Clinicians diagnosed using symptoms, serum thyroxine, TRAb, thyroid ultrasound and orbital computed tomography.

This receptor was obtained from an adult man with Graves' hyperthyroidism. This sequence joins TRBV5-1 and TRBJ1-6; no firm D call. Sequences were obtained from peripheral blood or thyroid tissue (not recorded which). CDR3 DNA sequence: TGCGCCAGCAGCTTGAACGGCGGTAGCAATCAGCCCCTCCACTTT. Protein product: CASSLNGGSNQPLHF.